One and the same sample provided the 25 T cell receptor beta chains below, sequenced in a study of blood T cell repertoires in COVID-19. Generated by immunoSEQ multiplex PCR, the TCRdb table keeps only in-frame clones and is missing some. Of some 270,000 clones in the sample, about 88% were seen once. Material: peripheral blood. The receptors come from a middle-aged woman who had recovered from COVID-19.

The gene calls are TRBV19 and TRBJ2-5; 7 bases are a match to TRBD2. This CDR3 spans 16 amino acids. Trimming removed 4 bases from V and 2 bases from J; junction bases left unmatched: 10. Germline CDR1 LNHDA, CDR2 SQIVND (reference sequence). CDR3 DNA sequence: TGTGCCAGTAGTACGTGGGGGGGTCTGCGGCAAGAGACCCAGTACTTC. This sequence encodes CASSTWGGLRQETQYF.

CDR3 loop: CASSLSGTEAFF. For the CDR3, the DNA is TGTGCCAGCAGCTTATCGGGTACTGAAGCTTTCTTT. The chain has TRBV11-3 and TRBJ1-1; D uncertain. Per the germline V gene, CDR1 is SGHNT and CDR2 is YENEEA. The V end was cut by 2 bases, the J end by 5 bases, with 6 bases between. The CDR3 runs 12 residues.

The chain is built from TRBV7-2 and TRBJ1-5; D uncertain. CDR3 size: 17 residues. V was shortened by 2 bases and J by 2 bases, with 16 bases between the two germline ends. Germline CDR1 reads SGHTA; CDR2 reads FQGNSA. The CDR3 DNA reads TGTGCCAGCAGCTTAAGTGTGTGGGCTGGCGGCAATCAGCCCCAGCATTTT. Its protein is CASSLSVWAGGNQPQHF. Full variable domain (missing parts from reference TRBV7-2 and TRBJ1-5): GAGVSQSPSNKVTEKGKDVELRCDPISGHTALYWYRQSLGQGLEFLIYFQGNSAPDKSGLPSDRFSAERTGGSVSTLTIQRTQQEDSAVYLCASSLSVWAGGNQPQHFGDGTRLSIL.

In its sample, this clone was seen a few times. This chain uses TRBV6-1 with TRBJ1-1; D remains unclear. Trimming pared 3 bases from V and 11 bases from J, leaving 13 bases between. Germline CDR1 reads MNHNS; CDR2 reads SASEGT. The CDR3 covers 12 residues. The CDR3 DNA sequence: TGTGCCAGCAGTGATCATGTCCCGCGGGCTTTCTTT. Protein product: CASSDHVPRAFF.

This clone was detected only a few times. The chain carries TRBV30 and TRBJ1-1, with 9 bases that match TRBD1. Trimming at V came to 7 bases and at J to 6 bases, leaving 9 bases not matched to a gene. The CDR3 has 13 amino acids. Germline CDR1 and CDR2: GTSNPN and SVGIG (reference sequence). The CDR3 region has the DNA TGTGCCTCTCGGACAGGGGCGCACCCTGAAGCTTTCTTT. As protein: CASRTGAHPEAFF.

The chain carries TRBV3-1 (or the pseudogene TRBV3-2) and TRBJ1-3; D is uncertain. V was clipped by 4 bases and J by 0 bases, with 7 bases between them. CDR3 size: 14 residues. Germline CDR1 and CDR2: LGHDT and YNNKEL (reference sequence). The CDR3 DNA follows: TGTGCCAGCAGCCCTCCTAGCTCTGGAAACACCATATATTTT. Amino acids: CASSPPSSGNTIYF.

V usage is TRBV24-1 and J usage is TRBJ1-5, with a tentative D call TRBD1 (5 bases). The germline CDR1 and CDR2 sequences are KGHDR and SFDVKD. The CDR3 runs 16 residues. Trimming shortened V by 3 bases and J by 10 bases, and 21 bases separated the two germline ends. CDR3 nucleotides: TGTGCCACCAGTGATAGTGGGGGTGGTGGAGGGAATCCCCAGCATTTT. Translated, it gives CATSDSGGGGGNPQHF.

This chain links TRBV5-1 with TRBJ2-3, with D perhaps matching TRBD2 (5 bases). Germline CDR1 and CDR2: SGHRS and YFSETQ. Trimming left V 2 bases short and J 2 bases short, with 15 bases between. The CDR3 length is 16 residues. CDR3 protein: CASSLTAVKLTDTQYF. The CDR3 coding sequence is TGCGCCAGCAGCTTAACAGCGGTAAAGCTCACAGATACGCAGTATTTT.

This clone was counted between two and nine times. V is TRBV7-9 and J is TRBJ2-7; unclear D gene. The CDR3 totals 14 residues. V was clipped by 1 base and J by 0 bases, with 7 bases between them. CDR1 and CDR2 from the germline V gene are SEHNR and FQNEAQ (reference sequence). The DNA for the CDR3 is TGTGCCAGCAGCTTAGAGGAGAGCTCCTACGAGCAGTACTTC. Its protein is CASSLEESSYEQYF.

The chain uses TRBV19 and TRBJ2-3, with 10 nucleotides matching TRBD2. This CDR3 region has 14 residues. V was pared by 6 bases and J by 1 base, with 1 base of the junction left unmatched. Germline assignment: CDR1 LNHDA and CDR2 SQIVND (reference sequence). DNA of the CDR3: TGTGCCAGTAGGCTAGCGGGGGGCACAGATACGCAGTATTTT. Amino acid sequence: CASRLAGGTDTQYF.

The V gene is TRBV3-1 (or the pseudogene TRBV3-2), the J gene TRBJ2-3; 9 nucleotides align to TRBD2. CDR1 and CDR2 (germline): LGHDT, YNNKEL (reference sequence). This CDR3 has 18 residues. The ends lost 1 base at V and 0 bases at J; junction bases unmatched: 8. The DNA for the CDR3 is TGTGCCAGCAGCCAAGGAATGTCTAGCGGGGCTAGCACAGATACGCAGTATTTT. Protein product: CASSQGMSSGASTDTQYF.

The CDR3 protein is CARAVNNEQFF. DNA for the CDR3: TGTGCCAGGGCTGTAAACAATGAGCAGTTCTTC. V usage is TRBV2 and J usage is TRBJ2-1; D is uncertain. The length of the CDR3 is 11 residues. Germline CDR1 and CDR2: SNHLY and FYNNEI. V was shortened by 9 bases and J by 5 bases, with 8 bases between the two germline ends.

This clone was recorded only once. V is TRBV28 and J is TRBJ1-1; D remains unclear. Trimming pared 9 bases from V and 0 bases from J, leaving 5 bases between. The CDR3 is 11 residues long. Germline V lookup: CDR1 MDHEN, CDR2 SYDVKM. CDR3 sequence: CASYMNTEAFF. As DNA, the CDR3 is TGTGCCAGTTACATGAACACTGAAGCTTTCTTT.

The rearrangement uses TRBV3-1 (or the pseudogene TRBV3-2) and TRBJ1-5, with D hard to call. CDR3 length: 15 residues. Germline V gives CDR1 LGHDT, CDR2 YNNKEL (reference sequence). V lost 0 bases and J 0 bases, leaving 6 bases between the germline ends. CDR3 DNA sequence: TGTGCCAGCAGCCAAGATACAGTTAGCAATCAGCCCCAGCATTTT. Protein product: CASSQDTVSNQPQHF.

V is TRBV6-2 or TRBV6-3 and J is TRBJ2-6; tentatively, D is TRBD2 (6 bases). The CDR3 consists of 18 residues. V was clipped by 4 bases and J by 2 bases, with 18 bases between them. The germline V gene encodes CDR1 MNHEY and CDR2 SVGEGT. CDR3 sequence reads: CASSSVLGRTPGANVLTF. The CDR3 DNA reads TGTGCCAGCAGTTCTGTCCTTGGGAGGACCCCTGGGGCCAACGTCCTGACTTTC.

This clone was observed a few times. This chain joins TRBV14 and TRBJ2-5; TRBD1 aligns across 8 bases. Germline-derived CDR1 and CDR2 are SGHDN and FVKESK. The CDR3 spans 16 residues. The ends lost 1 base at V and 2 bases at J; junction bases unmatched: 6. CDR3 amino acids: CASSQGPRGRQETQYF. The CDR3 DNA sequence: TGTGCCAGCAGCCAAGGTCCCAGGGGGCGACAAGAGACCCAGTACTTC.

V and J are TRBV2 and TRBJ1-5; D ambiguous. CDR1 is SNHLY and CDR2 is FYNNEI in the germline V gene. The CDR3 consists of 15 residues. Trimming shortened V by 2 bases and J by 0 bases, and 8 bases separated the two germline ends. The CDR3 coding sequence is TGTGCCAGCAGTGAATTGAGTACTAGCAATCAGCCCCAGCATTTT. Its translation: CASSELSTSNQPQHF. Looking up the rest from reference TRBV2 and TRBJ1-5 gives the full variable domain: EPEVTQTPSHQVTQMGQEVILRCVPISNHLYFYWYRQILGQKVEFLVSFYNNEISEKSEIFDDQFSVERPDGSNFTLKIRSTKLEDSAMYFCASSELSTSNQPQHFGDGTRLSIL.

This clone was recorded a few times. The J gene is TRBJ2-1, the V gene TRBV5-1, with D possibly matching TRBD1 (6 bases). In germline, CDR1 is SGHRS, CDR2 YFSETQ. V was pared by 3 bases and J by 0 bases, with 10 bases between. The CDR3 spans 15 residues. Written as DNA, the CDR3 is TGCGCCAGCAGCTGGACAGAGGGCTCCTACAATGAGCAGTTCTTC. Translation: CASSWTEGSYNEQFF.

This rearrangement joins TRBV2 to TRBJ2-3; TRBD1 might be the D (6 bases). V lost 8 bases to trimming and J lost 3 bases, with 12 bases between them. From germline, CDR1 is SNHLY and CDR2 FYNNEI. The CDR3 consists of 13 residues. The CDR3 region has the DNA TGTGCCAGCGCAAGGACAGTTACAGATACGCAGTATTTT. Its protein is CASARTVTDTQYF.

The rearrangement uses TRBV3-1 (or the pseudogene TRBV3-2) and TRBJ1-1; D gene uncertain. CDR1 LGHDT and CDR2 YNNKEL come from the germline V gene (reference sequence). With 5 bases removed from V and 1 base from J, the gap between germline ends came to 14 bases. This CDR3 has 15 amino acids. The CDR3 protein is CASSTQVGTNTEAFF. DNA of the CDR3: TGTGCCAGCAGCACCCAGGTGGGCACGAACACTGAAGCTTTCTTT.

V usage is TRBV15 and J usage is TRBJ2-5; 8 positions match TRBD1. The germline V gene has CDR1 LNHNV and CDR2 YYDKDF (reference sequence). V was clipped by 0 bases and J by 5 bases; unmatched bases: 2. This CDR3 spans 14 amino acids. The CDR3 here is CATSRDRGQETQYF. The CDR3 coding sequence is TGTGCCACCAGCAGAGACAGGGGGCAGGAGACCCAGTACTTC.

The chain uses TRBV11-3 and TRBJ1-1; D gene unclear. This CDR3 comprises 13 residues. V was clipped by 0 bases and J by 7 bases, with 9 bases between them. Germline values: CDR1 SGHNT, CDR2 YENEEA. Here the CDR3 DNA reads TGTGCCAGCAGCTTAGAACCAGCGCTTGAAGCTTTCTTT. Residues: CASSLEPALEAFF.

This rearrangement joins TRBV19 to TRBJ1-6; possibly TRBD1 for D (5 bases). Germline V gene data show CDR1 as LNHDA and CDR2 as SQIVND (reference sequence). Trimming took off 6 bases at V and 6 bases at J, with 18 bases between the two ends. CDR3 length: 16 residues. In DNA form, the CDR3 reads TGTGCCAGTAGACCCCTGTCTGGGGCAGTTAATTCACCCCTCCACTTT. Its translation is CASRPLSGAVNSPLHF.

The chain recombines TRBV11-2 with TRBJ1-4; D is unclear. V lost 0 bases, J lost 8 bases, and 13 bases lay in between. CDR1 and CDR2 from the germline V gene are SGHAT and FQNNGV. This CDR3 has 15 amino acids. CDR3 amino acids: CASSLDGSYGEKLFF. CDR3 nucleotides: TGTGCCAGCAGCTTAGATGGGAGCTATGGGGAAAAACTGTTTTTT. The variable domain in full, with the rest retrieved from reference TRBV11-2 and TRBJ1-4, is EAGVAQSPRYKIIEKRQSVAFWCNPISGHATLYWYQQILGQGPKLLIQFQNNGVVDDSQLPKDRFSAERLKGVDSTLKIQPAKLEDSAVYLCASSLDGSYGEKLFFGSGTQLSVL.

This chain connects TRBV28 to TRBJ1-2, with a possible D match to TRBD1 (5 bases). The CDR3 runs 13 residues. Germline values: CDR1 MDHEN, CDR2 SYDVKM. Trimming shortened V by 1 base and J by 8 bases, and 11 bases separated the two germline ends. CDR3 protein: CASSLLGANGYTF. The CDR3 coding sequence is TGTGCCAGCAGTTTATTAGGGGCGAACGGCTACACCTTC.